This entry concerns a single TCR beta chain. The antigen it recognizes is unknown. Qualities for individual bases were not recorded, and no much larger clone is one base off. The immunoSEQ assay at survey resolution was applied to genomic DNA for sequencing of TCRbeta rearrangements. As for the original processing: A lowest detectable productive clonotype frequency of 2.59 x 10-5 was observed in the TCR sequencing data. Only productive TCRbeta rearrangements, defined as complete and in-frame sequences, were included in the analyses. Sample clonality was computed as Simpson clonality in the immunoSEQ Analyzer version 3.0. Clones were binned by frequency as very rare, small, medium, large (1-20%) or hyperexpanded (>20%). OLGA 1.2.3 estimated generation probabilities, VDJtools produced V-gene circos plots, VDJdb was queried for specificities, and GLIPH identified CDR3 motifs. This is the immuneACCESS table as TCRdb keeps it, with only in-frame sequences that have V and J called. A part of the clones is gone; compared with another copy, unresolved V genes explain less than half, and the rest is unexplained. From that table come the V and J calls and clone size; the DNA was used to work out D and trimming. Present in this sample are about 48,000 clones, about three quarters of which were seen just once. The ten largest clones capture 1.5% to 1.7% of the sample.

The healthy controls were around 40 blood donors, and the buffy coats of these donors were supplied by the Finnish Red Cross blood service. All TCR-sequenced material derived from peripheral blood: patient blood samples and healthy donor buffy coats. Ficoll-Hypaque gradient centrifugation was used to isolate peripheral blood mononuclear cells. CD4+ cells were magnetically purified from the buffy coats of healthy controls. Genomic DNA was extracted with the Gentra Puregene Cell and Tissue kit and quantified on a Qubit 2.0 fluorometer. The sample is drawn from a study of STAT5B mutations in CD4+ large granular lymphocyte leukemia (dated by TCRdb to between 2021 and 2023). Turning to the overall study: Among healthy controls, the CDR3 'QG' motif was associated with a particular HLA allele. Flow cytometry on FACSCanto II or FACSVerse confirmed that purified fractions exceeded 95% purity among lymphocytes. The study compared the TCRbeta repertoires of patients with CD4+ T-cell large granular lymphocyte leukemia against those of healthy blood donors. Beyond this particular receptor, the publication reports: Main leukemic clonotypes were private to each patient, although about 25% of the main leukemic clonotypes were found at low frequency in the non-leukemic repertoires of other patients. Greater clonality appeared to be present in CD4-sorted patient repertoires than in healthy CD4+ repertoires, and the difference was retained after the putative leukemic clones were removed. The data were not HLA-matched, and the relatively small sample size could explain the higher clonality seen in CD4+ compared with CD8+ T-LGLL. TRBV06-family usage was enriched among the top patient clones (8/27) compared with healthy controls (2/35).

The CDR3 contains 15 residues, cysteine and phenylalanine counted. Only the CDR3 DNA is retained, 45 bases long and in frame from the first base. CDR1 and CDR2 are drawn from the germline V gene: SNHLY, FYNNEI. V is pruned by 6 bases and J by 6 bases, leaving 10 bases of the junction without a gene match. What was sequenced was CD4+ T cells from blood buffy coats. The TCR comes from a human donor in good health. Recombination linked TRBV2 to TRBJ2-1; 8 bases in the middle match TRBD1. Here is the DNA: TGTGCCAGCAGGGCCCGGGACAGGAAAATCAATGAGCAGTTCTTC. Translated, it gives CASRARDRKINEQFF.